Shown below are 18 T cell receptor beta chains from a single sample sequenced in a study of technical replicates of blood from a handful of donors. Generated by immunoSEQ multiplex PCR, the TCRdb table keeps only in-frame clones and is missing some. The repertoire holds about 81,000 clones, 95% seen once, with about 0.37% in the top ten. The sequenced sample was T cells isolated from PBMCs. These receptors all stem from a human donor in good health.

The chain is built from TRBV11-2 and TRBJ2-7; D possibly corresponds to TRBD2 (5 bases). The V end lost 2 bases, the J end lost 2 bases, and 16 bases lay between the germline ends. Germline-derived CDR1 and CDR2 are SGHAT and FQNNGV. The CDR3 contains 16 residues. In nucleotides, the CDR3 is TGTGCCAGCAGCTTAAGCGGTGGCGGGCGTACCTACGAGCAGTACTTC. Residues: CASSLSGGGRTYEQYF. The entire variable domain, with the rest obtained from reference TRBV11-2 and TRBJ2-7, is as follows: EAGVAQSPRYKIIEKRQSVAFWCNPISGHATLYWYQQILGQGPKLLIQFQNNGVVDDSQLPKDRFSAERLKGVDSTLKIQPAKLEDSAVYLCASSLSGGGRTYEQYFGPGTRLTVT.

This chain joins TRBV7-2 and TRBJ1-5; TRBD1 is a possible D gene (6 bases). Per germline, CDR1 SGHTA and CDR2 FQGNSA. The CDR3 consists of 13 residues. The V gene lost 5 bases and the J gene lost 5 bases, with 10 bases spanning the gap. The CDR3, as DNA: TGTGCCAGCAGCGAAACAGGGCATCAGCCCCAGCATTTT. Translating gives CASSETGHQPQHF.

This chain connects TRBV25-1 to TRBJ2-3; D possibly corresponds to TRBD1 (6 bases). The CDR3 is 15 amino acids. V was cut by 4 bases and J by 0 bases, with 11 bases left in between. The germline gives CDR1 MGHDK, CDR2 SYGVNS. CDR3 DNA sequence: TGTGCCAGCAGTGTCGGACAGCCTAGCACAGATACGCAGTATTTT. It yields the protein CASSVGQPSTDTQYF.

Comments on this clone: A read error may account for a junction end that differs from germline. V usage is TRBV7-7 and J usage is TRBJ2-7; 11 nucleotides align to TRBD2. Germline-derived CDR1 and CDR2 are SSHAT and FNYEAQ (reference sequence). The CDR3 covers 15 residues. CDR3: CASSLGTSGSYEQYF. CDR3 coding DNA: TGTGCTAGCAGCTTAGGGACTAGCGGCTCCTACGAGCAGTACTTC.

The chain has TRBV15 and TRBJ1-5; no firm D call. Germline CDR1 and CDR2: LNHNV and YYDKDF (reference sequence). Trimming left V 5 bases short and J 2 bases short, with 13 bases between. The CDR3 loop spans 15 amino acids. The CDR3 DNA reads TGTGCCACCAGCGAGGGCCCAGGCGGCAATCAGCCCCAGCATTTT. Encoded protein: CATSEGPGGNQPQHF.

This clone was observed a single time. V is TRBV6-1 and J is TRBJ1-2, with D possibly TRBD1 on 5 matching bases. Germline-derived CDR1 and CDR2 are MNHNS and SASEGT. The CDR3 spans 13 residues. V shed 0 bases and J shed 5 bases, with 7 bases lying between them. The CDR3 DNA sequence: TGTGCCAGCAGTGAAGCGGGGCGGTATGGCTACACCTTC. Translation gives CASSEAGRYGYTF.

The chain links TRBV18 to TRBJ2-1; D gene ambiguous. V was shortened by 2 bases and J by 4 bases, with 12 bases between the two germline ends. The germline V gene has CDR1 KGHSH and CDR2 LQKENI. This CDR3 is built from 15 residues. The CDR3: CASSPVPDKYNEQFF. Written as DNA, the CDR3 is TGTGCCAGCTCACCAGTCCCTGACAAATACAATGAGCAGTTCTTC.

This clone was observed a single time. The chain joins TRBV9 to TRBJ1-2, with TRBD1 matching over 7 bases. The CDR3 loop spans 16 amino acids. Germline CDR1 reads SGDLS; CDR2 reads YYNGEE. With 4 bases clipped from V and 0 bases from J, the junction kept 9 bases outside the gene matches. In DNA, the CDR3 is TGTGCCAGCAGCCCGAGAGGGGGCACACCTAACTATGGCTACACCTTC. Its protein is CASSPRGGTPNYGYTF. The variable domain in full, with the rest retrieved from reference TRBV9 and TRBJ1-2, is DSGVTQTPKHLITATGQRVTLRCSPRSGDLSVYWYQQSLDQGLQFLIQYYNGEERAKGNILERFSAQQFPDLHSELNLSSLELGDSALYFCASSPRGGTPNYGYTFGSGTRLTVV.

This rearrangement joins TRBV7-8 to TRBJ1-1; the D is unclear. V was shortened by 0 bases and J by 0 bases, with 5 bases between the two germline ends. Per the germline V gene, CDR1 is SGHVS and CDR2 is FQNEAQ. This CDR3 spans 14 amino acids. The chain's CDR3 is CASSLAYLNTEAFF. The DNA of the CDR3 is TGTGCCAGCAGCTTAGCTTACTTGAACACTGAAGCTTTCTTT.

The chain carries TRBV6-1 and TRBJ1-5; D remains unclear. This CDR3 comprises 14 residues. Germline V gene data show CDR1 as MNHNS and CDR2 as SASEGT. The germline V and J ends were trimmed by 4 bases and 4 bases, with 11 bases remaining between them. CDR3 residues: CASSGRSGNQPQHF. The CDR3 DNA reads TGTGCCAGCAGTGGGCGCTCAGGAAATCAGCCCCAGCATTTT.

This sequence joins TRBV28 and TRBJ2-2; 9 bases map to TRBD1. Per the germline V gene, CDR1 is MDHEN and CDR2 is SYDVKM. This CDR3 has 14 amino acids. V gave up 6 bases and J gave up 6 bases; unmatched junction bases: 5. The CDR3 bases are TGTGCCAGCAGCCGGGACAGGGCCGCCGGGGAGCTGTTTTTT. Its protein product is CASSRDRAAGELFF.

The chain has TRBV18 and TRBJ2-7; D possibly corresponds to TRBD2 (5 bases). Trimming removed 3 bases from V and 4 bases from J, with 10 bases in between. The germline V gene encodes CDR1 KGHSH and CDR2 LQKENI. CDR3 size: 13 residues. The chain's CDR3 is CASSPTDSYEQYF. The DNA for the CDR3 is TGTGCCAGCTCACCGACGGACTCTTACGAGCAGTACTTC.

In DNA form, the CDR3 reads TGTGCCAGCAGTTTGAGCCAGGGGGTCGGGTATGGCTACACCTTC. This codes for CASSLSQGVGYGYTF. V and J are TRBV6-5 and TRBJ1-2; 7 bases align to TRBD1. The CDR3 length is 15 residues. V shed 4 bases and J 5 bases; nucleotides not matched to a gene: 10. CDR1 MNHEY and CDR2 SVGAGI come from the germline V gene.

V gene TRBV5-1 combines with J gene TRBJ1-1; possibly TRBD1 for D (6 bases). Trimming took 2 bases from V and 0 from J, leaving 14 bases between them. The CDR3 consists of 16 residues. Germline lookup yields CDR1 SGHRS and CDR2 YFSETQ. This CDR3 is CASSFDRRYMNTEAFF. The CDR3 DNA sequence: TGCGCCAGCAGCTTTGACAGGCGTTATATGAACACTGAAGCTTTCTTT.

V is TRBV7-8 and J is TRBJ1-2, with a possible D match to TRBD1 (5 bases). The CDR3 length is 16 residues. Deletions cut 4 bases from V and 4 bases from J, with 19 bases between. Germline loops: CDR1 SGHVS, CDR2 FQNEAQ. The CDR3 region has the DNA TGTGCCAGCAGCTCCTCCCCGGACACGCTCATCTATGGCTACACCTTC. Its protein product is CASSSSPDTLIYGYTF.

On this clone itself: The sample holds other DNA sequences that translate to the same CDR3. V usage is TRBV5-4 and J usage is TRBJ2-1, with a weak D call TRBD2 (5 bases). The V and J ends lost 0 bases and 7 bases respectively, with 5 bases between them. The germline CDR1 and CDR2 sequences are SGHNT and YYREEE (reference sequence). This CDR3 has 12 residues. In DNA, the CDR3 is TGTGCCAGCAGCTTGGGAGGGAATGAGCAGTTCTTC. This encodes CASSLGGNEQFF.

The chain links TRBV11-2 to TRBJ1-2; D not resolved. Deletions cut 8 bases from V and 0 bases from J, with 19 bases between. The CDR3 is made up of 16 amino acids. CDR1 is SGHAT, CDR2 FQNNGV, per germline. CDR3 in amino acids: CASGTTRGTTNYGYTF. CDR3 in DNA: TGTGCCAGCGGAACTACTCGGGGAACAACTAACTATGGCTACACCTTC.

J is TRBJ2-1 and V is TRBV30; the match to TRBD2 covers 10 bases. V shed 2 bases, J shed 2 bases, and the junction held 3 bases outside the gene matches. Germline loops: CDR1 GTSNPN, CDR2 SVGIG (reference sequence). The CDR3 extends over 15 amino acids. CDR3: CAWSTGTSAYNEQFF. As DNA, the CDR3 is TGTGCCTGGAGTACCGGGACTAGCGCCTACAATGAGCAGTTCTTC.